Below, one T cell receptor (beta chain) is given with its context. The CDR3 loop spans 17 amino acids. The V gene end was trimmed by 0 bases and the J gene end by 4 bases; junction bases not matched to a gene: 7. Germline lookup yields CDR1 LGHNA and CDR2 YNFKEQ. This sample is drawn from a study of blood T cell repertoires in COVID-19. Study information: Whether acute or convalescent, the COVID-19 samples came from the United States, Italy and Spain.

TCRdb's table, derived via immunoSEQ multiplex PCR, lists solely in-frame clones and lacks some. The table records over 100,000 clones, 65% to 90% of them present only once. The sequencing input was peripheral blood. The chain has TRBV4-2 and TRBJ2-3, with 10 bases identical to TRBD2. The sequence derives from a woman older than 75 with active or convalescent COVID-19. CDR3 sequence reads: CASSQDLASGGPDTQYF. The CDR3 bases are TGTGCCAGCAGCCAAGATTTGGCTAGCGGGGGCCCAGATACGCAGTATTTT.